This TCR beta chain was recovered during a study of blood T cells in healthy people across ages. As for the study in general: Template switching retrieved approximately one barcoded beta molecule for each two T cells.

For the second PCR, which ran for about 7 to 12 cycles, a sample-barcoded 5' primer and a J-beta primer mix were used. Tags on each cDNA molecule came from a template-switch adaptor with 12 random nucleotides. TCRdb reanalysed the 5' RACE reads using MiXCR and keeps one entry per CDR3 protein. The profile covers approximately 1,700,000 distinct CDR3 sequences, with 30% to 40% appearing a single time and about 21% taken by the ten largest. Broader study findings: Older individuals had lower TCR beta diversity per million T cells (the decline was roughly linear). Correlation between TCR beta diversity and naive T cell percentage was strong.

This clonotype was detected a few times. Its antigen is not identified. The CDR3 sequence is 15 residues long. The germline gives CDR1 DFQATT, CDR2 SNEGSKA (reference sequence). Losses at the gene ends were 6 bases for V and 11 bases for J; bases not matched to a gene: 19. Sequenced: blood. The clonotype was recovered from a human donor in good health. The chain carries TRBV20-1 and TRBJ2-5; TRBD2 agrees at 9 bases. The CDR3 DNA sequence: TGCAGTGCCATCGGGGCGGCGGGGGGGTACAATGAGCAGTACTTC. Translating gives CSAIGAAGGYNEQYF.